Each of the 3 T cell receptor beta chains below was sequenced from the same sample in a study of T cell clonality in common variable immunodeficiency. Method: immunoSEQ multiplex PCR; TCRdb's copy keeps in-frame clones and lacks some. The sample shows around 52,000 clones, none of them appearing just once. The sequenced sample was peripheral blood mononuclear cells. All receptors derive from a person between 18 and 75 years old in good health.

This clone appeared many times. Incomplete CDR3 DNA: TGTGCCAGCACCCAGGGACTAGCGGGCGAG. Translated, it gives CASTQGLAGE. The entire CDR3 is CASTQGLAGEQYF. The rearrangement links TRBV6-2 or TRBV6-3 to TRBJ2-7; 12 bases align to TRBD2. The read terminates 3 residues before the CDR3 end, so the remaining end is supplied by the germline J gene. Germline V gene sequence: CDR1 MNHEY, CDR2 SVGEGT. The ends lost 7 bases at V and 6 bases at J; junction bases unmatched: 4. The CDR3 is made up of 13 amino acids.

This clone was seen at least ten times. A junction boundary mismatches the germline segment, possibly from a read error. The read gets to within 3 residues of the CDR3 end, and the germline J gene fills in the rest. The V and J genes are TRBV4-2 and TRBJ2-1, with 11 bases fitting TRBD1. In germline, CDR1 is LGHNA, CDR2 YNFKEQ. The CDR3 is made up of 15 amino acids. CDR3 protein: CASSQDGTGGIEQFF. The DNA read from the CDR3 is TGCGCCAGCAGCCAAGACGGGACAGGGGGAATTGAG.

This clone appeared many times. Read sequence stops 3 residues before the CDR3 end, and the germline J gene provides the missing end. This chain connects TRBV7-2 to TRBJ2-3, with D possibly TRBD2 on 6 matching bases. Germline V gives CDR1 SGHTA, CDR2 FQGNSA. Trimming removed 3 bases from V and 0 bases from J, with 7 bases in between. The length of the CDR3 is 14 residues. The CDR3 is CASSLGLSTDTQYF. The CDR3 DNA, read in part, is TGTGCCAGCAGCTTGGGACTTAGCACAGATACG.